Included here is one TCR beta chain sequence, with context. Its antigen remains unknown. V was trimmed by 6 bases and J by 1 base, leaving 6 bases between them. In germline, CDR1 is SGHTA, CDR2 FQGTGA. This CDR3 region has 13 residues. The data stem from a study of cytomegalovirus exposure and HLA in healthy donors. General study findings and limits: Follow-up analysis found HLA locus-dependent TCR association rates, highest for DRB1 and lowest for HLA-C.

It was with 60 Vbeta and 13 Jbeta primers that the PCR ran. The method was immunoSEQ multiplex PCR; TCRdb's version includes in-frame clones alone and lacks a portion of them. The sample holds 130,000 to 150,000 clones, 75% to 80% seen once. V is TRBV7-3 and J is TRBJ2-2; D is unresolved. This clonotype was sampled from a woman aged 25 to 39 in good health and CMV-seronegative. Sequenced input: PBMCs. The CDR3 DNA reads TGTGCCAGCAGTCAACAGAACACCGGGGAGCTGTTTTTT. This codes for CASSQQNTGELFF.